These 9 T cell receptor beta chains originate from one sample sequenced in a study of control samples from healthy donors and cancer patients. Profiled with immunoSEQ multiplex PCR; TCRdb holds only in-frame clones, not every one. The sample has hundreds of thousands of clones, about 93% seen once. The sample consisted of PBMCs. The receptors originated from a man aged 40-49 years with head and neck cancer.

This chain links TRBV19 with TRBJ2-7; 16 bases are a match to TRBD2. The V and J ends lost 6 bases and 1 base, in that order; junction bases with no gene match: 6. CDR1 is LNHDA and CDR2 is SQIVND in the germline V gene (reference sequence). The CDR3 has 17 amino acids. This CDR3 is CASSEGTSGRASYEQYF. The CDR3 DNA follows: TGTGCCAGTAGCGAAGGGACTAGCGGGAGGGCGTCCTACGAGCAGTACTTC.

This clone was seen just once. The chain carries TRBV7-2 and TRBJ1-2; possibly TRBD1 for D (5 bases). This CDR3 contains 14 residues. The germline gives CDR1 SGHTA, CDR2 FQGNSA. With 3 bases removed from V and 2 bases from J, the gap between germline ends came to 10 bases. The CDR3 is CASSFEQDNYGYTF. The CDR3 DNA sequence: TGTGCCAGCAGCTTCGAACAGGACAACTATGGCTACACCTTC.

The V gene is TRBV5-1, the J gene TRBJ2-7; 10 bases map to TRBD2. The V segment lost 3 bases and the J segment 2 bases; nucleotides outside the gene matches: 5. The CDR3 contains 15 residues. The germline V gene encodes CDR1 SGHRS and CDR2 YFSETQ. The CDR3 nucleotides are TGCGCCAGCAGCTGGTTAGCGGGGGGCACCTACGAGCAGTACTTC. Protein sequence: CASSWLAGGTYEQYF.

The rearrangement joins TRBV18 to TRBJ2-2, with D hard to call. In germline, CDR1 is KGHSH, CDR2 LQKENI. This CDR3 spans 17 amino acids. V lost 3 bases to trimming and J lost 5 bases, with 19 bases between them. CDR3 sequence: CASSPEVDPSITGELFF. The DNA for the CDR3 is TGTGCCAGCTCACCGGAAGTGGACCCCTCGATTACCGGGGAGCTGTTTTTT.

The chain is built from TRBV7-2 and TRBJ1-1; perhaps TRBD1 as D (6 bases). The V end lost 7 bases, the J end lost 5 bases, and 14 bases lay between the germline ends. This CDR3 spans 13 amino acids. Germline CDR1 reads SGHTA; CDR2 reads FQGNSA. The CDR3 here is CASTRGARTEAFF. The CDR3 region has the DNA TGTGCCAGCACCCGGGGGGCGCGAACTGAAGCTTTCTTT.

This chain connects TRBV6-2 or TRBV6-3 to TRBJ1-6; D is ambiguous. With 0 bases removed from V and 7 bases from J, the gap between germline ends came to 7 bases. Germline loops: CDR1 MNHEY, CDR2 SVGEGT. The CDR3 consists of 14 residues. The CDR3 spells CASSYSRENSPLHF. The DNA of the CDR3 is TGTGCCAGCAGTTACTCGAGGGAGAATTCACCCCTCCACTTT.

The chain uses TRBV2 and TRBJ1-1, with D unresolved. The CDR3 is made up of 14 amino acids. Germline loops: CDR1 SNHLY, CDR2 FYNNEI. Trimming removed 4 bases at V and 4 bases at J, with 13 bases between. The CDR3: CASSGGPWATEAFF. The CDR3 nucleotides read TGTGCCAGCAGTGGTGGGCCTTGGGCCACTGAAGCTTTCTTT.

This clone was detected a few times. V usage is TRBV3-1 (or the pseudogene TRBV3-2) and J usage is TRBJ2-3; D is perhaps TRBD2 (6 bases). Germline CDR1 LGHDT, CDR2 YNNKEL (reference sequence). The CDR3 consists of 19 residues. V lost 0 bases and J lost 4, with 23 bases in between. CDR3 nucleotides: TGTGCCAGCAGCCAAGATCACCCGGGGGTGAAGGGAGGACCAGATACGCAGTATTTT. Protein sequence: CASSQDHPGVKGGPDTQYF.

This chain joins TRBV4-3 and TRBJ1-4; TRBD1 might be the D (5 bases). The CDR3 is 15 amino acids. V was trimmed by 4 bases and J by 7 bases, leaving 16 bases between them. Germline CDR1 is LGHNA and CDR2 is YSLEER. The CDR3: CASSLQSRDFEKLFF. In DNA, the CDR3 is TGCGCCAGCAGCCTCCAAAGCAGGGACTTTGAAAAACTGTTTTTT.